The clone carrying this T cell receptor beta chain has just one count. The authors amplified TCR beta CDR3 from genomic DNA using two-round multiplex PCR. Round-one PCR had primers specific to each TRBV and TRBJ gene. TCRdb ran MiXCR on the multiplex PCR reads and lists one entry per CDR3 protein. This sample yields about 21,000 distinct CDR3 sequences, of which 35% to 45% are seen a single time; 25% to 40% belongs to the top ten. The germline V gene encodes CDR1 MNHEY and CDR2 SVGEGT. The CDR3 sequence is 13 residues long. V lost 4 bases to trimming and J lost 5 bases, with 12 bases between them. The source of the sample is a study of prognosis after radiotherapy for stage I lung cancer. Study background: The radiotherapy was SBRT split into 3 to 5 fractions, giving a biologically effective dose of at least 100 Gy. After radiotherapy, distant metastases appeared in a few patients at a median of roughly 7 months, and around 16 patients showed no significant progression.

The TCR comes from a donor aged 50 or older with non-small cell lung cancer. This chain uses TRBV6-2 or TRBV6-3 with TRBJ2-7; tentatively, D is TRBD1 (5 bases). Sequencing used PBMCs, obtained before or after stereotactic body radiation therapy (not recorded which). CDR3 region: CASSFQGWNEQYF. The CDR3 region has the DNA TGTGCCAGCAGTTTCCAGGGATGGAACGAGCAGTACTTC.